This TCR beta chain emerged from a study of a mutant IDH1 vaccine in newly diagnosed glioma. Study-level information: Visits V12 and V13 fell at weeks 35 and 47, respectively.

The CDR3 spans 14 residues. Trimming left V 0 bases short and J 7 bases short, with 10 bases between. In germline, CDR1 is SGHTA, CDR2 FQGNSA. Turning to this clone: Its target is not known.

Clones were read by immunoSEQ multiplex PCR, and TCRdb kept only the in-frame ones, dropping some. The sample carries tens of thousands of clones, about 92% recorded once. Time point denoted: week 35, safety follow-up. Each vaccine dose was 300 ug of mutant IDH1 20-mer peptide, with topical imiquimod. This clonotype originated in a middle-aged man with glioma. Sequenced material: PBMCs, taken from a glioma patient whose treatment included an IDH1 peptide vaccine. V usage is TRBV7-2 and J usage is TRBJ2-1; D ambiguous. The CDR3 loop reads CASSLALTWNEQFF. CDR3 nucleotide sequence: TGTGCCAGCAGCTTAGCTCTTACGTGGAATGAGCAGTTCTTC.